Below are 17 T cell receptor beta chains sequenced from a single sample in a study of blood T cells in healthy people across ages. The use of a sample-barcoded 5' primer and a J-beta primer mix characterized a second PCR of about 7 to 12 cycles. MiXCR, run by TCRdb on the 5' RACE reads, gives a single entry per CDR3 protein. The data hold around 990,000 distinct CDR3 sequences, with approximately 25% observed a single time. This same sample was also taken into another study, of T cells of mothers and their children.

The sample consisted of blood. The receptor set was obtained from a girl aged 2-10 years in good health.

Comment on this clonotype: The junction and the germline gene differ at one end; a read error may be behind it. This chain uses TRBV5-6 with TRBJ2-5; the D gene is possibly TRBD1 (5 bases). The CDR3 consists of 14 residues. Looked up from germline, CDR1 is SGHDT and CDR2 is YYEEEE. In nucleotides, the CDR3 is TGTGCCAGCAGCTTTACTGGACACTCCTACGAGCAGTGCTTC. Its translation: CASSFTGHSYEQCF.

This clonotype showed up just a few times. The chain carries TRBV20-1 and TRBJ1-5, with a weak D call TRBD1 (5 bases). This CDR3 has 12 residues. The V gene's germline CDR1 is DFQATT and CDR2 SNEGSKA (reference sequence). V lost 3 bases, J lost 10 bases, and 13 bases lay in between. In nucleotides, the CDR3 is TGCAGTGCTAGTCGGGGCGGTACTCCCCAGCATTTT. It yields the protein CSASRGGTPQHF.

This clonotype has more than one count but fewer than ten. This rearrangement joins TRBV29-1 to TRBJ2-1; 9 positions agree with TRBD2. CDR3 length: 15 residues. Germline lookup yields CDR1 SQVTM and CDR2 ANQGSEA. The V and J ends lost 7 bases and 4 bases, in that order; junction bases with no gene match: 11. The CDR3 is CSAVGLAGRYNEQFF. The CDR3 DNA follows: TGCAGCGCTGTCGGGCTAGCGGGGAGATACAATGAGCAGTTCTTC.

In its sample, this clonotype was seen once. The chain employs TRBV29-1 and TRBJ2-5; D may be TRBD1 (5 bases). The J call is uncertain, as TRBJ2-1 better fits the DNA end. This CDR3 has 14 residues. Germline CDR1 is SQVTM and CDR2 is ANQGSEA. The CDR3 coding sequence is TGCAGCGTTGAAGTCCGGGCAGGGAACAATGAGCAGTTCTTC. Encoded protein: CSVEVRAGNNEQFF.

This clonotype was observed a few times. This chain's CDR3 is CASSLADYRTGSEQYF. For the CDR3, the DNA is TGTGCCAGCAGCTTAGCAGATTATAGGACAGGGTCAGAGCAGTACTTC. The V and J genes are TRBV7-2 and TRBJ2-7; 8 bases line up with TRBD1. The CDR3 loop spans 16 amino acids. V lost 0 bases to trimming and J lost 7 bases; unmatched junction nucleotides: 11. Germline CDR1 and CDR2: SGHTA and FQGNSA. Drawing the rest from reference TRBV7-2 and TRBJ2-7, the complete variable domain is GAGVSQSPSNKVTEKGKDVELRCDPISGHTALYWYRQSLGQGLEFLIYFQGNSAPDKSGLPSDRFSAERTGGSVSTLTIQRTQQEDSAVYLCASSLADYRTGSEQYFGPGTRLTVT.

This clonotype came up a few times. The junction departs from germline at one end; a sequencing error may be responsible. The chain is built from TRBV7-2 and TRBJ1-4, with unresolved D. Germline V gene data show CDR1 as SGHTA and CDR2 as FQGNSA. CDR3 length equals 14 residues. The CDR3 sequence is CASSPTLGNEKRFF. CDR3 in DNA: TGTGCCAGCAGCCCGACTTTGGGTAATGAAAAACGGTTTTTT.

The chain recombines TRBV9 with TRBJ2-4, with 7 bases matching TRBD2. Germline CDR1 and CDR2: SGDLS and YYNGEE. Unmatched junction bases numbered 6, after V lost 0 bases and J lost 3 bases. This CDR3 spans 16 amino acids. The CDR3 DNA sequence: TGTGCCAGCAGCGTAGCCGCGGGAGATATCAAAAACATTCAGTACTTC. Its protein is CASSVAAGDIKNIQYF.

V usage is TRBV4-2 and J usage is TRBJ1-4, with D tentatively TRBD1 (6 bases). This CDR3 spans 15 amino acids. The germline V gene encodes CDR1 LGHNA and CDR2 YNFKEQ. Trimming cost V 1 base and J 8 bases, with 14 bases left between them. For the CDR3, the DNA is TGTGCCAGCAGCCAAGTGAACAGGGCGGACGAAAAACTGTTTTTT. This encodes CASSQVNRADEKLFF.

The CDR3 sequence is CASSSQGNYYEQYF. The CDR3 nucleotides read TGTGCCAGCAGCTCCCAGGGGAATTACTACGAGCAGTACTTC. The V gene is TRBV13, the J gene TRBJ2-7; D might be TRBD1 (6 bases). The V end lost 4 bases, the J end lost 3 bases, and 13 bases lay between the germline ends. The length of the CDR3 is 14 residues. Germline V gives CDR1 PRHDT, CDR2 FYEKMQ (reference sequence). The whole variable domain, remainder taken from reference TRBV13 and TRBJ2-7, is AAGVIQSPRHLIKEKRETATLKCYPIPRHDTVYWYQQGPGQDPQFLISFYEKMQSDKGSIPDRFSAQQFSDYHSELNMSSLELGDSALYFCASSSQGNYYEQYFGPGTRLTVT.

This clonotype has only a few counts. At one end the junction does not follow the germline gene, possibly because of a read error. The J gene is TRBJ1-5, the V gene TRBV6-5; no firm D call. The germline V gene has CDR1 MNHEY and CDR2 SVGAGI. CDR3 size: 13 residues. CDR3 residues: CASSYSANQPQHF. The CDR3 nucleotides are TGTGCCAGCAGCTACTCGGCTAATCAGCCCCAGCATTTT.

The chain uses TRBV29-1 and TRBJ1-1; 8 bases fit TRBD1. J was trimmed by 3 bases and V by 4 bases; bases with no gene match: 4. Germline CDR1 and CDR2: SQVTM and ANQGSEA. CDR3 size: 13 residues. CDR3 in amino acids: CSVVDRADTEAFF. As DNA, the CDR3 is TGCAGCGTTGTGGACAGGGCGGACACTGAAGCTTTCTTT.

V usage is TRBV29-1 and J usage is TRBJ2-5, with TRBD1 matching over 9 bases. The CDR3 loop spans 13 amino acids. J lost 5 bases, V lost 4 bases, and 5 bases had no gene match. CDR1 is SQVTM and CDR2 is ANQGSEA in the germline V gene. This chain's CDR3 is CSVADRGGETQYF. The CDR3 coding sequence is TGCAGCGTTGCGGACAGGGGCGGGGAGACCCAGTACTTC. Supplemented by reference TRBV29-1 and TRBJ2-5, the full variable domain reads SAVISQKPSRDICQRGTSLTIQCQVDSQVTMMFWYRQQPGQSLTLIATANQGSEATYESGFVIDKFPISRPNLTFSTLTVSNMSPEDSSIYLCSVADRGGETQYFGPGTRLLVL.

This clonotype was observed a few times. The chain is built from TRBV4-1 and TRBJ2-5, with D possibly TRBD2 on 5 matching bases. Matching the DNA end better, TRBJ2-7 makes the J call doubtful. This CDR3 comprises 13 residues. Germline CDR1 is MGHRA and CDR2 is YSYEKL. In DNA form, the CDR3 reads TGCGCCAGCAGCCAAGGCGGGTGGGACGAGCAGTACTTC. Its translation is CASSQGGWDEQYF.

Worth noting for this clonotype: Because it lacks the conserved phenylalanine or tryptophan at the end, this CDR3 is likely a read error. The chain combines TRBV20-1 with TRBJ1-1; D unclear. This CDR3 contains 13 residues. V shed 3 bases and J shed 7 bases, with 15 bases lying between them. CDR1 is DFQATT and CDR2 is SNEGSKA in the germline V gene (reference sequence). DNA for the CDR3: TGCAGTGCTAGGGCAGACAAGGACGGTGAAGCTTTCCTT. Translated, it gives CSARADKDGEAFL.

The chain links TRBV12-5 to TRBJ2-4; D assignment may be TRBD1 or TRBD2 (6 bases each). The germline V gene has CDR1 LGHNT and CDR2 FRNRAP. CDR3 length: 15 amino acids. Trimming shortened V by 1 base and J by 9 bases, and 16 bases separated the two germline ends. The CDR3 nucleotides read TGTGCTAGTGGTTTGGGCGTTCCGGGGGCCAGCATTCAGTACTTC. It specifies CASGLGVPGASIQYF. The full variable domain, completed using reference TRBV12-5 and TRBJ2-4, is DARVTQTPRHKVTEMGQEVTMRCQPILGHNTVFWYRQTMMQGLELLAYFRNRAPLDDSGMPKDRFSAEMPDATLATLKIQPSEPRDSAVYFCASGLGVPGASIQYFGAGTRLSVL.

This rearrangement joins TRBV5-1 to TRBJ2-1; D not certain. From germline, CDR1 is SGHRS and CDR2 YFSETQ. Trimming stripped 2 bases from V and 0 bases from J, with 12 bases between. The CDR3 contains 16 residues. The CDR3: CASSLLQASSYNEQFF. CDR3 nucleotides: TGCGCCAGCAGCTTATTGCAGGCCTCCTCCTACAATGAGCAGTTCTTC.

In its sample, this clonotype was seen a few times. Sequence at one end of the junction differs from germline and may be a read error. DNA for the CDR3: TGCGCCAGCAGCCAAGATATTGGTTGGACAACCAACTTC. Its translation is CASSQDIGWTTNF. V usage is TRBV4-3 and J usage is TRBJ1-2; a weak D match, TRBD1 (5 bases). CDR3 size: 13 residues. Germline V CDR1 and CDR2: LGHNA, YSLEER.